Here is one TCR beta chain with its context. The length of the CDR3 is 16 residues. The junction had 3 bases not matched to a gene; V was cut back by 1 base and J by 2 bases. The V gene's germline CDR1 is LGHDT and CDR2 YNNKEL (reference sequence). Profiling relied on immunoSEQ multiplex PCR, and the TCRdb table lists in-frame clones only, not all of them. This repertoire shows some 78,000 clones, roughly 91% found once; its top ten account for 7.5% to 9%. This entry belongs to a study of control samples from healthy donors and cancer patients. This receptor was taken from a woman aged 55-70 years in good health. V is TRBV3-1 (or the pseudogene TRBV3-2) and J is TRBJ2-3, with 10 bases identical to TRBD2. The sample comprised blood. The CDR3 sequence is CASSQGTSGLTDTQYF. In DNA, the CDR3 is TGTGCCAGCAGCCAAGGGACTAGCGGACTCACAGATACGCAGTATTTT.